This T cell receptor (beta chain) was sequenced for a study of cytomegalovirus exposure and HLA in healthy donors. General study results and limits: Later analysis identified 16,951 TCR beta sequences associated with HLA alleles, using a false discovery rate threshold of 0.05.

The CDR3 has 16 residues. J lost 8 bases, V lost 4 bases, and 16 bases had no gene match. Germline-derived CDR1 and CDR2 are SGHRS and YFSETQ. PCR involved 60 Vbeta and 13 Jbeta primers. How the authors handled the data: Some 10 million of the about 80 million unique TCR beta chains counted in a later analysis were shared. TCRdb's table, derived via immunoSEQ multiplex PCR, lists solely in-frame clones and lacks some. V, J and clone size are those of that table, while D and trimming were read from the DNA. The data contain some 120,000 clones, around 80% of them seen just once; the ten biggest clones take up 2%. Comments on this clone: Antigen: not known.

The V and J genes are TRBV5-1 and TRBJ2-3, with 7 nucleotides matching TRBD1. The material sequenced was PBMCs. The TCR was taken from a man between 18 and 35 years old in good health and CMV-seronegative. The CDR3, as DNA: TGCGCCAGCAGCCCCGAATGGGGGACAGTAATTAGTACGCAGTATTTT. Translation: CASSPEWGTVISTQYF.